These T cell receptor beta chains were read from a single sample in a study of blood T cell repertoires in COVID-19. Sequenced by immunoSEQ multiplex PCR; TCRdb stores in-frame clones only, minus some. The sample records almost 250,000 clones, around nine tenths being singletons. Sequencing was done on a sample of peripheral blood. The receptors come from a woman aged 55-70 years who had recovered from COVID-19. Both conserved end residues are part of each CDR3. Each record gives: CDR3 DNA, CDR3 protein, V gene, clone size, J gene, D gene. D genes are given only for firm matches. A row's size may be missing; if present it is once, few, many or a size class.

CDR3 DNA: TGTGCCAGCAGCAGGACTAGCGGGGGGAACACCGGGGAGCTGTTTTTT
CDR3 protein: CASSRTSGGNTGELFF
V gene: TRBV13
clone size: few
J gene: TRBJ2-2
D gene: TRBD2

CDR3 DNA: TGTGCCAGCAGTTTCGGACATGCCCATCGGGCCCAGCATTTT
CDR3 protein: CASSFGHAHRAQHF
V gene: TRBV28
clone size: NA
J gene: TRBJ1-5
D gene: NA

CDR3 DNA: TGTGCCAGCAGCTTCGCCGGGACAGTCTACGAGCAGTACTTC
CDR3 protein: CASSFAGTVYEQYF
V gene: TRBV5-6
clone size: NA
J gene: TRBJ2-7
D gene: TRBD1

CDR3 DNA: TGTGCCAGCAGCCGAGCGGGCCCCGCGGGCCAAGAGACCCAGTACTTC
CDR3 protein: CASSRAGPAGQETQYF
V gene: TRBV4-2
clone size: NA
J gene: TRBJ2-5
D gene: NA

CDR3 DNA: TGTGCCAGCAGTGCCCAGACACTTTTGAACACTGAAGCTTTCTTT
CDR3 protein: CASSAQTLLNTEAFF
V gene: TRBV25-1
clone size: few
J gene: TRBJ1-1
D gene: NA

CDR3 DNA: TGTGCCAGCAGTGGCAGGAGCGGGTCTGGGGCCAACGTCCTGACTTTC
CDR3 protein: CASSGRSGSGANVLTF
V gene: TRBV28
clone size: NA
J gene: TRBJ2-6
D gene: NA

CDR3 DNA: TGTGCCAGCAGCCGGGGAGCGAGCGGGACAACCTACAATGAGCAGTTCTTC
CDR3 protein: CASSRGASGTTYNEQFF
V gene: TRBV3-1/TRBV3-2
clone size: NA
J gene: TRBJ2-1
D gene: NA

CDR3 DNA: TGTGCCAGCAGCTCGCGAGGGGGCTGGTATAATTCACCCCTCCACTTT
CDR3 protein: CASSSRGGWYNSPLHF
V gene: TRBV5-6
clone size: NA
J gene: TRBJ1-6
D gene: TRBD1

CDR3 DNA: TGTGCCAGCAGCCAAGAATTTCAGGGATCTGGGGCCAACGTCCTGACTTTC
CDR3 protein: CASSQEFQGSGANVLTF
V gene: TRBV3-1/TRBV3-2
clone size: NA
J gene: TRBJ2-6
D gene: NA

CDR3 DNA: TGTGCCAGCAGCTTACAGGGAAACACCATATATTTT
CDR3 protein: CASSLQGNTIYF
V gene: TRBV5-5
clone size: NA
J gene: TRBJ1-3
D gene: NA

CDR3 DNA: TGTGCCAGCAGCTTGATCGGCAAACAGAAAGAGACCCAGTACTTC
CDR3 protein: CASSLIGKQKETQYF
V gene: TRBV5-6
clone size: few
J gene: TRBJ2-5
D gene: NA

CDR3 DNA: TGTGCCAGCAGCGAAGGGACAGGGAGTGCCTACGAGCAGTACTTC
CDR3 protein: CASSEGTGSAYEQYF
V gene: TRBV7-2
clone size: NA
J gene: TRBJ2-7
D gene: TRBD1

CDR3 DNA: TGTGCCAGCAGCTTAACGGCAGGGGATGGCTACACCTTC
CDR3 protein: CASSLTAGDGYTF
V gene: TRBV7-3
clone size: NA
J gene: TRBJ1-2
D gene: NA

CDR3 DNA: TGTGCCACCAGTGAAGGGGCCGGTCGGGGGACCGGGGAGCTGTTTTTT
CDR3 protein: CATSEGAGRGTGELFF
V gene: TRBV24-1
clone size: NA
J gene: TRBJ2-2
D gene: NA

CDR3 DNA: TGTGCCAGCAGTTATAGACAGCCCAATGAAAAACTGTTTTTT
CDR3 protein: CASSYRQPNEKLFF
V gene: TRBV6-2/TRBV6-3
clone size: NA
J gene: TRBJ1-4
D gene: NA

CDR3 DNA: TGCAGCGTTGAAGATTCAGGATATGGCTACACCTTC
CDR3 protein: CSVEDSGYGYTF
V gene: TRBV29-1
clone size: once
J gene: TRBJ1-2
D gene: NA

CDR3 DNA: TGCGCCAGCAGCTTGGGAGACACTAGCAATCAGCCCCAGCATTTT
CDR3 protein: CASSLGDTSNQPQHF
V gene: TRBV5-1
clone size: NA
J gene: TRBJ1-5
D gene: NA